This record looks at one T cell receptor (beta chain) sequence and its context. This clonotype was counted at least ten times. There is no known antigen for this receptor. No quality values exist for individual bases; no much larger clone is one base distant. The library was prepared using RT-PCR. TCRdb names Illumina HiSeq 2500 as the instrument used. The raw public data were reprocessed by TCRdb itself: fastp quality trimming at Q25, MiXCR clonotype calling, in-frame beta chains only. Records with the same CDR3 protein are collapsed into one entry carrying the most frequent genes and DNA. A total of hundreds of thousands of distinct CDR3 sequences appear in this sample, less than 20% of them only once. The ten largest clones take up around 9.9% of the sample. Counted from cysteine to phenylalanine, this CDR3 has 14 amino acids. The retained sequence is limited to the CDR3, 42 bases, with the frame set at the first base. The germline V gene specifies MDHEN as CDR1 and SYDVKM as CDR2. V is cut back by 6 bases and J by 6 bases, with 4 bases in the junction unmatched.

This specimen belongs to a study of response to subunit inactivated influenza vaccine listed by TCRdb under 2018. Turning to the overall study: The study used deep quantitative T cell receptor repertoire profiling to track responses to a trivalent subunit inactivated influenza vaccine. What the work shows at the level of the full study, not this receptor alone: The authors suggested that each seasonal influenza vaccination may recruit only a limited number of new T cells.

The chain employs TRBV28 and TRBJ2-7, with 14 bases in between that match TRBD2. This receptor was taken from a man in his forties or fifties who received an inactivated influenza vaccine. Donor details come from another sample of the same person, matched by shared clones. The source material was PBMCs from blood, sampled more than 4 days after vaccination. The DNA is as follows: TGTGCCAGCAGAGGGACTAGCGGGAGATCCGAGCAGTACTTC. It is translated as CASRGTSGRSEQYF.